The 12 T cell receptor beta chains in this list originate from one sample, sequenced in a study of T cell changes during pregnancy in multiple sclerosis. Libraries were prepared by immunoSEQ multiplex PCR; TCRdb keeps only in-frame clonotypes and omits some of them. The data show 57,000 or so clones, under 95% seen once. Sequencing used peripheral blood, obtained after pregnancy. The source of these receptors is a female donor in good health, enrolled as a control in a pregnancy study.

The chain uses TRBV2 and TRBJ1-1, with unresolved D. The CDR3 loop spans 13 amino acids. Germline-derived CDR1 and CDR2 are SNHLY and FYNNEI. V was pared by 7 bases and J by 1 base, with 10 bases between. The chain's CDR3 is CASKNDWNTEAFF. The DNA of the CDR3 is TGTGCCAGCAAAAACGACTGGAACACTGAAGCTTTCTTT.

The V and J genes are TRBV6-6 and TRBJ1-1; possibly TRBD1 for D (5 bases). This CDR3 comprises 13 residues. With 6 bases removed from V and 0 bases from J, the gap between germline ends came to 8 bases. Looked up from germline, CDR1 is MNHNY and CDR2 is SVGAGI (reference sequence). Here the CDR3 DNA reads TGTGCCAGCAGAGACAGATTGAACACTGAAGCTTTCTTT. Its translation: CASRDRLNTEAFF.

The table lists this clone with a count of one. The chain is built from TRBV18 and TRBJ1-2, with D possibly being TRBD1 (6 bases). V shed 1 base and J shed 2 bases, with 17 bases lying between them. The CDR3 is made up of 17 amino acids. Looked up from germline, CDR1 is KGHSH and CDR2 is LQKENI. The CDR3 coding sequence is TGTGCCAGCTCACCACTTGGCAGGGGCGGTTTCAACTATGGCTACACCTTC. It translates to CASSPLGRGGFNYGYTF.

This chain uses TRBV28 with TRBJ1-1, with 8 nucleotides matching TRBD1. CDR3 length equals 13 residues. The germline V gene encodes CDR1 MDHEN and CDR2 SYDVKM. The ends lost 6 bases at V and 8 bases at J; junction bases unmatched: 8. CDR3 loop: CASRGQEVREAFF. The CDR3 DNA sequence: TGTGCCAGCAGGGGACAGGAGGTTCGAGAAGCTTTCTTT.

The chain links TRBV19 to TRBJ1-6; 7 bases match TRBD1. V gave up 3 bases and J gave up 0 bases; unmatched junction bases: 5. The CDR3 extends over 17 amino acids. Germline V gene data show CDR1 as LNHDA and CDR2 as SQIVND (reference sequence). CDR3 coding DNA: TGTGCCAGTAGTATGAGGGGGCAGAGCTCCTATAATTCACCCCTCCACTTT. This encodes CASSMRGQSSYNSPLHF.

The CDR3 spells CAISESGGRGRTDTQYF. CDR3 nucleotide sequence: TGTGCCATCAGTGAGTCGGGGGGGCGGGGCCGCACAGATACGCAGTATTTT. This chain links TRBV10-3 with TRBJ2-3, with D perhaps TRBD2 (7 bases). V lost 0 bases and J lost 1, with 14 bases in between. The germline V gene encodes CDR1 ENHRY and CDR2 SYGVKD. CDR3 size: 17 residues.

There are a few counts of this clone. The chain uses TRBV7-9 and TRBJ1-1, with D possibly matching TRBD1 (6 bases). CDR1 and CDR2 from the germline V gene are SEHNR and FQNEAQ (reference sequence). V was clipped by 2 bases and J by 2 bases, with 9 bases between them. CDR3 length: 14 residues. The CDR3, as DNA: TGTGCCAGCAGCTTAACAGGGACAAACACTGAAGCTTTCTTT. Translating it yields CASSLTGTNTEAFF.

The chain has TRBV18 and TRBJ1-3, with 9 nucleotides matching TRBD1. V was pared by 3 bases and J by 2 bases, with 5 bases of the junction left unmatched. The CDR3 extends over 16 amino acids. In germline, CDR1 is KGHSH, CDR2 LQKENI. CDR3 DNA: TGTGCCAGCTCACCGACAGGGGGGAGAACTGGAAACACCATATATTTT. It translates to CASSPTGGRTGNTIYF.

The chain uses TRBV6-4 and TRBJ1-6; TRBD1 aligns across 9 bases. V lost 3 bases to trimming and J lost 7 bases; unmatched junction nucleotides: 4. Germline assignment: CDR1 MRHNA and CDR2 SNTAGT. The CDR3 has 15 residues. The chain's CDR3 is CASSERGQGNSPLHF. The CDR3 coding sequence is TGTGCCAGCAGTGAACGGGGACAGGGAAATTCACCCCTCCACTTT.

CDR3 coding DNA: TGTGCCAGCAGCCCGCTAGCGGCTAGCACAGATACGCAGTATTTT. It translates to CASSPLAASTDTQYF. The J gene is TRBJ2-3, the V gene TRBV6-4; 7 bases fit TRBD2. Germline V gene lookup returns CDR1 MRHNA and CDR2 SNTAGT. CDR3 length: 15 amino acids. With 6 bases clipped from V and 0 bases from J, the junction kept 6 bases outside the gene matches.

The V gene is TRBV6-1, the J gene TRBJ2-1, with 9 bases fitting TRBD2. The germline V gene has CDR1 MNHNS and CDR2 SASEGT. The CDR3 consists of 16 residues. V shed 1 base, J shed 4 bases, and the junction held 5 bases outside the gene matches. In nucleotides, the CDR3 is TGTGCCAGCAGTGAAGATCCGGCGGGGGGGTACAATGAGCAGTTCTTC. This encodes CASSEDPAGGYNEQFF.

The gene calls are TRBV5-6 and TRBJ1-2; 7 nucleotides align to TRBD1. Germline V gene sequence: CDR1 SGHDT, CDR2 YYEEEE. The trim removed 3 bases at V and 4 bases at J, leaving 15 bases unmatched. This CDR3 comprises 17 residues. The CDR3 sequence: CASSSGTDGFGSYGYTF. CDR3 DNA: TGTGCCAGCAGCTCCGGGACAGATGGGTTCGGGAGCTATGGCTACACCTTC.